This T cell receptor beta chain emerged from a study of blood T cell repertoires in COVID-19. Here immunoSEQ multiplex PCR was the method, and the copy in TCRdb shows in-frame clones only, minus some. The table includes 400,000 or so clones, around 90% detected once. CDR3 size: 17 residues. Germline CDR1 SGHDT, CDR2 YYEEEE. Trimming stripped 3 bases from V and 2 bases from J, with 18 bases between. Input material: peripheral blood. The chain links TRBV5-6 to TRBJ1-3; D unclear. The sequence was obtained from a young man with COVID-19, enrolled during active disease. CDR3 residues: CASSWRTSLGPGNTIYF. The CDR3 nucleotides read TGTGCCAGCAGCTGGAGGACTTCCCTGGGCCCTGGAAACACCATATATTTT. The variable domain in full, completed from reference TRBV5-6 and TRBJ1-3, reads DAGVTQSPTHLIKTRGQQVTLRCSPKSGHDTVSWYQQALGQGPQFIFQYYEEEERQRGNFPDRFSGHQFPNYSSELNVNALLLGDSALYLCASSWRTSLGPGNTIYFGEGSWLTVV.